This TCR beta chain came from a study of blood T cell repertoires in COVID-19. The wider study: PBMCs, B-cell-depleted T cells, or T cells were the source of the cDNA or gDNA that made up the material.

During active infection, Seattle patients enrolled and were then monitored through disease. Clones were sequenced by immunoSEQ multiplex PCR, and TCRdb holds only the in-frame ones, with some missing. Counted here are 450,000 or so clones, 80% to 90% occurring once; the ten biggest clones make up roughly 1%. From germline, CDR1 is SSHAT and CDR2 FNYEAQ (reference sequence). There are 16 residues in the CDR3. Losses at the gene ends were 5 bases for V and 5 bases for J; bases not matched to a gene: 4. The specimen was peripheral blood. The genes are TRBV7-7 and TRBJ2-2; the match to TRBD2 covers 14 bases. This clonotype originated in a young man with COVID-19, enrolled during active disease. The CDR3: CASSRGLAGVTGELFF. CDR3 in DNA: TGTGCCAGCAGCAGGGGACTAGCGGGGGTTACCGGGGAGCTGTTTTTT. Drawing the rest from reference TRBV7-7 and TRBJ2-2, the complete variable domain is GAGVSQSPRYKVTKRGQDVTLRCDPISSHATLYWYQQALGQGPEFLTYFNYEAQPDKSGLPSDRFSAERPEGSISTLTIQRTEQRDSAMYRCASSRGLAGVTGELFFGEGSRLTVL.